This T cell receptor (beta chain) was retrieved from a study of blood T cell repertoires in COVID-19. Trimming cost V 1 base and J 3 bases, with 14 bases left between them. Germline values: CDR1 LNHNV, CDR2 YYDKDF (reference sequence). This CDR3 is built from 16 residues. The assay was immunoSEQ multiplex PCR, and TCRdb's table has in-frame clones only and misses some. The table lists 470,000 or so clones, roughly 87% of them singletons. The TCR originated in a young woman with acute COVID-19. V and J are TRBV15 and TRBJ2-3, with D possibly matching TRBD1 (6 bases). The source material was PBMCs or T cells enriched from blood (not recorded which). CDR3 amino acids: CATSRAGVTGTDTQYF. The CDR3 region has the DNA TGTGCCACCAGCAGAGCAGGGGTTACCGGAACAGATACGCAGTATTTT.